This T cell receptor beta chain was obtained from a study of blood T cell repertoires in COVID-19. Background on the study: Samples representing acute and convalescent COVID-19 were sourced from the United States, Italy and Spain. Sources were T cells, B-cell-depleted T cells, or PBMCs; the material itself was cDNA or gDNA.

Original processing notes: Reference gene primer amplification gave estimated nucleated cell counts. Generated by immunoSEQ multiplex PCR, the TCRdb table keeps only in-frame clones and is missing some. The V and J calls and clone size were taken over from that table, and D and trimming were inferred from the DNA. The sample lists about 200,000 clones, 86% occurring once. Grouping used clinical history reported by participants in a survey and questionnaire. V lost 0 bases to trimming and J lost 1 base, with 12 bases between them. CDR1 and CDR2 (germline): SGDLS, YYNGEE. The CDR3 consists of 16 residues. This clone was seen just once.

Sequenced input: PBMCs or T cells enriched from blood (not recorded which). The receptor comes from a woman in her forties in a cohort exposed to, infected with or recovered from COVID-19 (not recorded which). The chain employs TRBV9 and TRBJ2-3; D is perhaps TRBD2 (5 bases). CDR3 DNA: TGTGCCAGCAGCGTAGATCTAGCTAGAGGCACAGATACGCAGTATTTT. Translating it yields CASSVDLARGTDTQYF.